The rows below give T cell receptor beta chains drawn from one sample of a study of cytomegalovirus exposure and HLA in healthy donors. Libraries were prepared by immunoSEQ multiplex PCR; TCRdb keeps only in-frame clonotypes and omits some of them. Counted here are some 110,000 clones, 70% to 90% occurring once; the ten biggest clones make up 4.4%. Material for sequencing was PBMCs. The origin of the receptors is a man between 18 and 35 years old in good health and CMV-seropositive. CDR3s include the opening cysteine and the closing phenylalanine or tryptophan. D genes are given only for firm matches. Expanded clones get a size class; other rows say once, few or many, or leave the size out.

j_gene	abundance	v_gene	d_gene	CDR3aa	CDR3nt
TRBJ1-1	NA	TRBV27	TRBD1	CASSPGTGGGTEAFF	TGTGCCAGCAGTCCCGGGACAGGGGGCGGGACTGAAGCTTTCTTT
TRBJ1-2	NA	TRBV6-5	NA	CASSYTGEANYGYTF	TGTGCCAGCAGTTATACAGGAGAAGCTAACTATGGCTACACCTTC
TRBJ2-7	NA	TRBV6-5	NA	CASSRGASGEQYF	TGTGCCAGCAGCCGGGGGGCTTCGGGGGAGCAGTACTTC
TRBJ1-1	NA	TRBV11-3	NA	CASSLDGTMTEAFF	TGTGCCAGCAGCTTAGATGGGACAATGACTGAAGCTTTCTTT
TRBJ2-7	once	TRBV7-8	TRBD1	CASSLVGQGSTYEQYF	TGTGCCAGCAGCTTAGTGGGACAGGGGAGCACCTACGAGCAGTACTTC
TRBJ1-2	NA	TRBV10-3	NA	CAISRDNGYGYTF	TGTGCCATCAGTCGGGACAATGGCTATGGCTACACCTTC
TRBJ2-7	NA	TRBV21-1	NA	CASSFRGLRQYF	TGTGCCAGCAGCTTCCGCGGGCTCAGACAGTACTTC
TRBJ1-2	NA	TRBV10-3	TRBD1	CAISGRDRDGYTF	TGTGCCATCAGTGGCCGGGACAGGGACGGCTACACCTTC
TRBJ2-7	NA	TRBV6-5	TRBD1	CASRGQPLPTYEQYF	TGTGCCAGCAGGGGACAGCCGCTCCCTACCTACGAGCAGTACTTC
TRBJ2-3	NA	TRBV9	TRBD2	CASSAGTSGGASDTQYF	TGTGCCAGCAGCGCCGGGACTAGCGGGGGGGCATCAGATACGCAGTATTTT
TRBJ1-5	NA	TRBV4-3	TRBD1	CASSQVWTGGFSNQPQHF	TGCGCCAGCAGCCAAGTTTGGACAGGGGGGTTTAGCAATCAGCCCCAGCATTTT
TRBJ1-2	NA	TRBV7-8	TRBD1	CASSSRQGAGVYTF	TGTGCCAGCAGCTCCAGACAGGGGGCGGGCGTCTACACCTTC
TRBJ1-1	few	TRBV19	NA	CASSISVNTEAFF	TGTGCCAGTAGTATATCAGTTAACACTGAAGCTTTCTTT
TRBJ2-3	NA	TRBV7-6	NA	CASSLYGASGDTQYF	TGTGCCAGCAGCTTATATGGGGCGTCGGGAGATACGCAGTATTTT
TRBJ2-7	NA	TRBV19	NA	CASRTTGKSYEQYF	TGTGCCAGTAGGACGACAGGAAAATCCTACGAGCAGTACTTC
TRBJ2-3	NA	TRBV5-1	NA	CASSLGGREDTQYF	TGCGCCAGCAGCTTGGGTGGCAGGGAAGATACGCAGTATTTT
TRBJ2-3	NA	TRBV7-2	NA	CASSPAWSDTQYF	TGTGCCAGCAGCCCCGCATGGAGCGATACGCAGTATTTT
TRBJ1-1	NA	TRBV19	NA	CASKRGVPGTEAFF	TGTGCCAGCAAGCGGGGGGTCCCGGGGACTGAAGCTTTCTTT
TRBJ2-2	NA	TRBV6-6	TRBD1	CASSLPGQGSGELFF	TGTGCCAGCAGTTTACCGGGACAGGGGTCCGGGGAGCTGTTTTTT
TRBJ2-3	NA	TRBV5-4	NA	CASSSLIGGRLSQYF	TGTGCCAGCAGCTCCCTCATCGGGGGGCGTTTGTCGCAGTATTTT
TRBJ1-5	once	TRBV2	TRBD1	CASSGDSGGNQPQHF	TGTGCCAGCAGTGGGGACAGCGGAGGCAATCAGCCCCAGCATTTT
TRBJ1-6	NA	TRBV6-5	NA	CASMRASISPLHF	TGTGCCAGCATGAGGGCTTCCATCTCACCCCTCCACTTT
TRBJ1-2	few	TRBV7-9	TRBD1	CASSLGGTGEGYTF	TGTGCCAGCAGCTTAGGAGGGACAGGGGAGGGCTACACCTTC
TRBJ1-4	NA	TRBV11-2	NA	CASSRDSLGEKLFF	TGTGCCAGCAGCCGCGACAGTCTGGGAGAAAAACTGTTTTTT
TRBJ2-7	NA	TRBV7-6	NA	CASSLAGAGAEQYF	TGTGCCAGCAGCTTAGCGGGGGCCGGGGCCGAGCAGTACTTC
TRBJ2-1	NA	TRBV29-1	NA	CSVDQGRLYNEQFF	TGCAGCGTTGATCAAGGGAGGCTCTACAATGAGCAGTTCTTC
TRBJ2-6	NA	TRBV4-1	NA	CASRQVDLGLSGANVLTF	TGCGCCAGCAGACAGGTGGATTTAGGCTTATCTGGGGCCAACGTCCTGACTTTC
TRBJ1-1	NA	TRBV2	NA	CASRRDRGTEAFF	TGTGCCAGCAGGCGGGACCGAGGCACTGAAGCTTTCTTT
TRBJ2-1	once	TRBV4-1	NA	CASSRIAGYNEQFF	TGCGCCAGCAGCCGAATCGCCGGGTACAATGAGCAGTTCTTC
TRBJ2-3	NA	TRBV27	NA	CASSQIVGDTQYF	TGTGCCAGCAGCCAAATCGTCGGGGATACGCAGTATTTT
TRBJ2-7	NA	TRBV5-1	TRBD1	CASSLGTEYLEQYF	TGCGCCAGCAGCTTAGGGACAGAGTATCTTGAGCAGTACTTC
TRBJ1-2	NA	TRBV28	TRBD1	CASSLERGRQYGYTF	TGTGCCAGCAGTTTAGAGAGGGGGCGTCAGTATGGCTACACCTTC
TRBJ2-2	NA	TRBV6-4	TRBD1	CASSGQGENTGELFF	TGTGCCAGCAGTGGACAGGGGGAGAACACCGGGGAGCTGTTTTTT